This T cell receptor (beta chain) derives from a study of Graves' ophthalmopathy and Graves' hyperthyroidism (dated by TCRdb to between 2018 and 2020). About the investigation overall: Peripheral blood samples were taken at the time of initial diagnosis, before any treatment was given. The study used TCR beta repertoire signatures to distinguish Graves' ophthalmopathy from Graves' hyperthyroidism and to predict progression to ophthalmopathy. In total, around 140 blood samples were TCR-sequenced: 43 ophthalmopathy, some 75 hyperthyroidism and approximately 17 hyperthyroidism-to-ophthalmopathy patients. To explore V-J signatures that distinguish ophthalmopathy from hyperthyroidism, a discovery set of 100 patients was enrolled, made up of over 40 with ophthalmopathy and some 58 with stable hyperthyroidism. An independent validation cohort was composed of approximately 19 hyperthyroidism patients and about 17 patients who later progressed from hyperthyroidism to ophthalmopathy. In more than five hyperthyroidism patients, the T-cell repertoires found in thyroid tissue were compared with those found in blood. Following sample collection, hyperthyroidism patients were given methimazole at a starting dose of 30 mg daily, and ophthalmopathy patients were given high-dose intravenous methylprednisolone. Paper-wide results and their limitations: The 13-signature model separated ophthalmopathy from stable hyperthyroidism with roughly 89% sensitivity and approximately 81% specificity in cross-validation, and 80%/75% in the test set. Most expanded thyroid clonotypes with frequency above 0.001 were also detected in blood, suggesting blood repertoires may reflect the thyroid immune response. No statistical method was used to set the sample size in advance, and the investigators knew which group each participant was assigned to. In validation, the model predicted ophthalmopathy progression with 70.59% sensitivity and approximately 78% specificity; some 13 predicted patients were CT-confirmed with GO in a median of around 6 months.

In the case of this clonotype: The clone's antigen remains unknown. A read error may account for a junction end that differs from germline.

Spanning cysteine to phenylalanine, the CDR3 consists of 12 amino acids. This entry keeps only the CDR3 DNA: 36 bases, framed from base 1. CDR1 and CDR2, per the germline V gene, are SQVTM and ANQGSEA. Ophthalmopathy patients were characterized by moderately to severely active disease, a Clinical Activity Score of at least 3, a NOSPECS grade of at least 4, and a disease duration under 3 months. Patients were excluded if they had other autoimmune diseases, uncontrolled infections, pregnancy or lactation. Diagnosis was based on clinical symptoms, serum thyroxine, TRAb, thyroid ultrasound and orbital computed tomography. Using Ficoll-Paque density gradient centrifugation, PBMCs were isolated from about 10 ml of fresh peripheral blood. Trizol reagent was used to extract the total RNA, and its quality was then checked on an Agilent 2100 Bioanalyzer. TCR beta CDR3 regions were amplified from RNA transcripts for repertoire sequencing. The first round was an RT-PCR using HTBI primers with the Qiagen OneStep RT-PCR kit, and this first round was followed by a second-round multiplex PCR, then size selection and purification. Libraries were sequenced on an Illumina HiSeq2000 using paired-end 100 bp reads. Turning to the authors' computational methods: SOAPnuke was used to process the reads, removing any read that contained adapters or uncalled bases, had a mean Phred below 15, or lacked an exact match to the constant primer or identifier. High-quality paired reads were merged with COPE v1.2.5. Each unique nucleotide sequence was defined as a clonotype, and clonotypes were aligned to IMGT TRB V, D and J references with MiTCR v1.1. The analysis was limited to V-J combinations with a frequency above 0.0001, which together covered 99% to 99.2% of the repertoires. For each V-J combination, a TCR clonal expansion and chaos score was defined as the ratio of F50 clonal expansion to chaos observed in the TCRdist matrix. Welch's t-statistics and random forest were used to reduce the features to about 14 V-J combinations, which were then used as input to a naive Bayes classifier. The Morisita-Horn index was used to measure how similar the thyroid and blood repertoires were. TCRdb trimmed the raw reads at Q25, called clones with MiXCR and kept productive beta chains. Each CDR3 protein appears once, grouped with its most common genes and DNA. The V and J calls shown here were made by TCRdb, not taken from the authors' results. Across this sample there are about 740,000 distinct CDR3 sequences, with roughly two fifths seen only once. The ten largest clonotypes hold roughly 46% of the sample.

This chain joins TRBV29-1 to TRBJ2-6; TRBD2 agrees with 8 junctional bases. This TCR derives from an adult man with Graves' ophthalmopathy. Sample: peripheral blood. The CDR3 region reads CSVAAGGNVLTF. The bases read TGCAGCGTTGCGGCGGGGGGCAACGTCCTGACTTTC.